This T cell receptor beta chain was found in a study of T cells after posttransplantation cyclophosphamide. Study-level findings and limits: Recipient CMV seropositivity and CMV reactivation strongly tracked TRB clonality. Donor-recipient repertoire similarity was low at 1-2 months, rising over year one. Blood and skin or GI T cell repertoires showed limited TRB overlap.

Per the germline V gene, CDR1 is MNHEY and CDR2 is SMNVEV (reference sequence). CDR3 length: 10 residues. V was cut by 10 bases and J by 5 bases, with 8 bases left in between. The method was immunoSEQ multiplex PCR; TCRdb's version includes in-frame clones alone and lacks a portion of them. The sample lists some 53,000 clones, about 86% occurring once. For this clone: Antigen specificity is unknown.

The sequence was collected from a man between 25 and 39 years old with a blood cancer, CMV-positive, and with a related stem cell donor. The V gene is TRBV27, the J gene TRBJ1-1; D is unclear. The specimen was PBMCs. This CDR3 is CATRGTEAFF. CDR3 DNA: TGTGCCACCCGGGGTACTGAAGCTTTCTTT.